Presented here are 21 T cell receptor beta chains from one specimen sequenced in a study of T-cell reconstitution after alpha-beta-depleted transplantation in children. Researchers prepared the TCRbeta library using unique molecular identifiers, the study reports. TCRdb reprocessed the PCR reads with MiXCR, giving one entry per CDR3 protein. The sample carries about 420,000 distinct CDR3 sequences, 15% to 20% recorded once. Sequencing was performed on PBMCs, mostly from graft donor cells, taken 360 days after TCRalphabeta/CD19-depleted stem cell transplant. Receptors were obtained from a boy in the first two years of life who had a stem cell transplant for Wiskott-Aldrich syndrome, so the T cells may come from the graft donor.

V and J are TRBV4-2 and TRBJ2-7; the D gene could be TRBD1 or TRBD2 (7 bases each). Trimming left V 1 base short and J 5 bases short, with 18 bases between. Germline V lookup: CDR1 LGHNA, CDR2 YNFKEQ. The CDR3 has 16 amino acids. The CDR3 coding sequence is TGTGCCAGCAGCCAAGGGGGGGGACAGCCCACCGACGAGCAGTACTTC. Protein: CASSQGGGQPTDEQYF.

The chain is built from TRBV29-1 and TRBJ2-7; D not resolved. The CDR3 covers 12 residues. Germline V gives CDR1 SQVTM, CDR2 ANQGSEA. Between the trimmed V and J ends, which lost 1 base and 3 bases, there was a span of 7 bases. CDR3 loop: CSVEGGIYEQYF. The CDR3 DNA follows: TGCAGCGTTGAAGGGGGTATCTACGAGCAGTACTTC.

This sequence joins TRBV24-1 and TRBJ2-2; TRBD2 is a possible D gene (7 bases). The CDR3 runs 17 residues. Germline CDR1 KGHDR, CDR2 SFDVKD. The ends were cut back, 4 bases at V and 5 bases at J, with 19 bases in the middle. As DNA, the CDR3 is TGTGCCACCAGTGACCCCGGAGTGCGGGGGCAAACCGGGGAGCTGTTTTTT. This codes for CATSDPGVRGQTGELFF.

This CDR3 reads CATVPLGSNYGYTF. The CDR3, as DNA: TGTGCCACCGTCCCGCTCGGTTCTAACTATGGCTACACCTTC. The V gene is TRBV24-1, the J gene TRBJ1-2, with D unclear. This CDR3 has 14 residues. The V end was cut by 9 bases, the J end by 0 bases, with 13 bases between. The germline gives CDR1 KGHDR, CDR2 SFDVKD.

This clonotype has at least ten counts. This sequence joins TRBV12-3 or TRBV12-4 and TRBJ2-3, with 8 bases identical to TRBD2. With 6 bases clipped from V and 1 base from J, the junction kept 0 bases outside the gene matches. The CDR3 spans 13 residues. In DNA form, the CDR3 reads TGTGCCAGCAGGCGGGGGGGCACAGATACGCAGTATTTT. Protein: CASRRGGTDTQYF.

CDR3 sequence reads: CASSYFWSNSPLHF. CDR3 coding DNA: TGTGCCAGCAGTTACTTTTGGTCCAATTCACCCCTCCACTTT. The rearrangement uses TRBV6-5 and TRBJ1-6; D is undetermined. Germline V gives CDR1 MNHEY, CDR2 SVGAGI. V was trimmed by 1 base and J by 7 bases, leaving 8 bases between them. The CDR3 extends over 14 amino acids.

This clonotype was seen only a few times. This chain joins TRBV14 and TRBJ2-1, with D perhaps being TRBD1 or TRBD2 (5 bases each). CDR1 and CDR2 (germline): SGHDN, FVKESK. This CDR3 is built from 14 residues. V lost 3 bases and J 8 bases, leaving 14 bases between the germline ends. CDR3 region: CASSHRGRRDEQFF. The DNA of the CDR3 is TGTGCCAGCAGCCACCGGGGCCGTAGGGATGAGCAGTTCTTC.

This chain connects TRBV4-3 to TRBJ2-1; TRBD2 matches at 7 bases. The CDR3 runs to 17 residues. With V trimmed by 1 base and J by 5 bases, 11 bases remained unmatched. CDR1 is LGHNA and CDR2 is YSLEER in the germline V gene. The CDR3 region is CASSQAVTGRPHNEQFF. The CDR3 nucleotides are TGCGCCAGCAGCCAAGCGGTAACCGGGAGGCCCCACAATGAGCAGTTCTTC.

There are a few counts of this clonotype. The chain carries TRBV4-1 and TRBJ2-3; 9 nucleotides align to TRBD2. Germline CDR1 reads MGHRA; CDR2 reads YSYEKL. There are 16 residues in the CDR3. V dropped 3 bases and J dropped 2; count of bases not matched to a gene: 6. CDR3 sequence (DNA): TGCGCCAGCAGCCATGGCCTAGCGGGGTACACAGATACGCAGTATTTT. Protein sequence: CASSHGLAGYTDTQYF.

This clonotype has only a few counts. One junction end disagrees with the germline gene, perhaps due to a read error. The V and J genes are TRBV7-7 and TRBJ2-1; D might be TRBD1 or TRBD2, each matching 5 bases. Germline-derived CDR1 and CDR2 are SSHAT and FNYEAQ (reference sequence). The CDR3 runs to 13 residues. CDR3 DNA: TGTGCCAGCAGCTTAGACACCCTGGGGGAAATGGTCTTC. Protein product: CASSLDTLGEMVF.

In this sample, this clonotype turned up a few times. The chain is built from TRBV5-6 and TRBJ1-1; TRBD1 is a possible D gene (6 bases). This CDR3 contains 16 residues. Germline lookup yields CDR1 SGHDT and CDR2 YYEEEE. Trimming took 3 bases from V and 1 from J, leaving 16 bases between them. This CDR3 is CASSSLLQGRNTEAFF. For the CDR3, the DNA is TGTGCCAGCAGCTCGCTCCTACAGGGACGGAACACTGAAGCTTTCTTT.

The CDR3 coding sequence is TGTGCCAGCCTCGGACAGGGGGAACGATGGGCCCAGTACTTC. Protein product: CASLGQGERWAQYF. The gene calls are TRBV5-6 and TRBJ2-5; 10 positions agree with TRBD1. The germline CDR1 and CDR2 sequences are SGHDT and YYEEEE. The CDR3 sequence is 14 residues long. The J segment lost 9 bases and the V segment lost 7 bases, leaving 12 bases of the junction unmatched.

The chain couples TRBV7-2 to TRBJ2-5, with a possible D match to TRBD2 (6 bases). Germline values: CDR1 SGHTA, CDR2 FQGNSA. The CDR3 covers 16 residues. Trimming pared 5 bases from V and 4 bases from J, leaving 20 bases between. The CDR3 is CASSDSSLAYAETQYF. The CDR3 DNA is TGTGCCAGCAGCGACAGTTCACTAGCCTATGCAGAGACCCAGTACTTC.

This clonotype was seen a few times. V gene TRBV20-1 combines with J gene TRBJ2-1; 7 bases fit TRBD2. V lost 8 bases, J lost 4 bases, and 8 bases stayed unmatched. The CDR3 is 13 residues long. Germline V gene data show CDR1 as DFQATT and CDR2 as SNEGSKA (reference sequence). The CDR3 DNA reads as TGCAGTTCCCAGGCTAGCGGATACAATGAGCAGTTCTTC. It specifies CSSQASGYNEQFF.

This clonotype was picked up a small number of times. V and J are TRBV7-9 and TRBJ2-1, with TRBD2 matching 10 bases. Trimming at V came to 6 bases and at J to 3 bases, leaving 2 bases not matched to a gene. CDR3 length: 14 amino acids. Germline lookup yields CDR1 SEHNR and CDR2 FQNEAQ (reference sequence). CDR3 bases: TGTGCCAGCAGACCTAGCGGGAGCTACAATGAGCAGTTCTTC. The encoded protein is CASRPSGSYNEQFF.

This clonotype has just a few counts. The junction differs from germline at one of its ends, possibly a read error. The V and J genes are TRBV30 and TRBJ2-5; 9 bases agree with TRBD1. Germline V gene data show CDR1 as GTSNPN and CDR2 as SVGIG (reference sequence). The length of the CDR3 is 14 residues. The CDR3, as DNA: TGTGCCTGGAGTGTAAGGGACAGGGCCCCACCATCCGACTTC. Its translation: CAWSVRDRAPPSDF.

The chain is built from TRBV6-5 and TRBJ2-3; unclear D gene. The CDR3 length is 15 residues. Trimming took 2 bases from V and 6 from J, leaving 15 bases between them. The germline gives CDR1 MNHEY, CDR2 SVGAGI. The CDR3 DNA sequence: TGTGCCAGCAGTTACACGGGCTCAGTGGGGGATACGCAGTATTTT. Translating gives CASSYTGSVGDTQYF.

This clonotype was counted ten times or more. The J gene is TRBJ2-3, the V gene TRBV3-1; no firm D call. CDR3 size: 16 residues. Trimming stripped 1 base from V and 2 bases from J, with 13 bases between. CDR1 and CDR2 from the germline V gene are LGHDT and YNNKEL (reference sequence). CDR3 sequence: CASSQVPHAYTDTQYF. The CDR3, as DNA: TGTGCCAGCAGCCAAGTCCCGCACGCCTACACAGATACGCAGTATTTT.

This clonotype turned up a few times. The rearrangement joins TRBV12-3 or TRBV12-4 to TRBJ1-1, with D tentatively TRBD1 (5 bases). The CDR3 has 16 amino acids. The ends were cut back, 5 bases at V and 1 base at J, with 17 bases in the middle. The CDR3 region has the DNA TGTGCCAGCAGTCCTCCGGCAGGGTATGAGAACACTGAAGCTTTCTTT. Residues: CASSPPAGYENTEAFF.

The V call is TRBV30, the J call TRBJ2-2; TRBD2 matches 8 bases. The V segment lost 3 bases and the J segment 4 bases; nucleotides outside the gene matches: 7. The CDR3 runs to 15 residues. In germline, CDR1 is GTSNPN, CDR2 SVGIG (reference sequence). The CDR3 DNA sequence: TGTGCCTGGAGAGGCGGGAGGCCTTCCACCGGGGAGCTGTTTTTT. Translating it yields CAWRGGRPSTGELFF.

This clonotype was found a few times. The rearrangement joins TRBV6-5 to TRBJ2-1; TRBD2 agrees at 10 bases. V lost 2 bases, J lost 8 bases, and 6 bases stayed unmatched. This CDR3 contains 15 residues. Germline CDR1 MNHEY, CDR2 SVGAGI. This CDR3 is CASSYVAGGYDEQFF. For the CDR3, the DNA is TGTGCCAGCAGTTACGTAGCGGGAGGATATGATGAGCAGTTCTTC.